This T cell receptor beta chain was identified during a study of OX40 agonist ivuxolimab in advanced cancers. Regarding the study in general: The costimulatory receptor OX40 (CD134) was targeted by ivuxolimab, a fully human IgG2 agonistic monoclonal antibody. A male proportion of around 80% and a mean age of roughly 55 years, ranging from roughly 23 to 79, were recorded for the dose-escalation cohort. Three dose-escalation patients achieved partial responses, one with hepatocellular carcinoma and two with cutaneous melanoma. Of the roughly 50 dose-escalation patients, hepatocellular carcinoma was present in around 19, melanoma in approximately 15, renal cell carcinoma in 9 and head and neck cancer in 9. Intravenous ivuxolimab was administered to patients every 2 weeks at six dose levels: 0.01, 0.1, 0.3, 1.5, 3 and 10 mg/kg. Peripheral TCRbeta sequencing aimed to test whether ivuxolimab altered TCR sequence diversity and caused clonal T-cell expansion. Patients were allowed to have had prior anti-PD-1, anti-PD-L1 or anti-CTLA-4 therapy, and around 40% of the dose-escalation patients had previously received checkpoint inhibitors. The paper describes the monotherapy dose-escalation part (N ≈ 52 patients) of the phase I trial of ivuxolimab. Study-wide findings and limitations: Antigen specificity was not determined for the clonally expanded peripheral T cells. Low levels of normalized T-cell clonal expansion were also seen in some patients who did not respond. Partial responders in the 0.1-3.0 mg/kg groups had among the lowest normalized peripheral clonal expansion, especially among CD8+ T cells. After ivuxolimab, CD8+ T cells had more expanded clones than CD4+ T cells on average. At doses from 0.1 to 3.0 mg/kg, clonal expansion was seen in both CD4+ and CD8+ blood T cells between baseline and week 6.

Worth noting for this clone: The antigen it recognizes is unknown. Per-base quality was not reported, and no clone a single base away is much larger than it.

Genomic DNA was isolated from the sorted cells so that the TCRbeta CDR3 region could be sequenced. TCRbeta CDR3 regions were sequenced using the immunoSEQ Assay. TCRdb mirrors the immuneACCESS table, restricted to in-frame sequences. Some clones are absent from its copies; in checked studies, under half trace to an unresolved V gene, and the reason for the others is unknown. In all, the sample holds around 58,000 clones, and approximately 83% of those were seen once. Roughly 13% of the sample is held by the ten biggest clonotypes. Inclusive of the bounding cysteine and phenylalanine, the CDR3 is 14 residues long. Only the CDR3 portion is preserved as DNA: 42 bases, with reading frame beginning at the first base. CDR1 and CDR2, looked up from the germline V gene, are SGDLS and YYNGEE. V and J are truncated by 0 bases and 6 bases respectively, leaving an intervening sequence of 10 bases. The trial excluded patients who had a history of autoimmune disease or who were on systemic immunosuppression. In every dose cohort, peripheral blood was drawn for TCR sequencing at baseline, cycle 4 day 1, and cycle 7 day 1. The samples were drawn from a first-in-human, open-label, multicenter phase I dose-escalation trial of ivuxolimab. Adults with locally advanced or metastatic melanoma, renal cell, hepatocellular, or head and neck squamous cell carcinoma were enrolled in the trial. CD4+ and CD8+ T cells were sorted separately from peripheral blood before TCR sequencing.

Source: CD4+ or CD8+ T cells sorted from blood, taken in a trial of the OX40 agonist ivuxolimab. This chain joins TRBV9 to TRBJ2-1; the D element could tentatively be TRBD1 or TRBD2, as 6 bases agree for each. This sequence was found in an adult with an advanced solid tumor such as melanoma, head and neck, liver or kidney cancer. The CDR3 protein: CASSVGGAGNEQFF. The DNA is as follows: TGTGCCAGCAGCGTAGGGGGGGCCGGCAATGAGCAGTTCTTC. The reference TRBV9 and TRBJ2-1 proteins fill in what lies around the CDR3, so the full variable domain reads DSGVTQTPKHLITATGQRVTLRCSPRSGDLSVYWYQQSLDQGLQFLIQYYNGEERAKGNILERFSAQQFPDLHSELNLSSLELGDSALYFCASSVGGAGNEQFFGPGTRLTVL.